Listed here are 27 T cell receptor beta chains from one sample, sequenced in a study of blood T cell repertoires in COVID-19 (dated by TCRdb to about 2020). Libraries were built with the immunoSEQ multiplex PCR assay. The immuneACCESS repertoire file appears here via TCRdb, limited to in-frame rearrangements. These files lack a portion of the clones; in checked studies, under half of the deficit traces to unresolved V genes, and the cause of the others is not known. For this sample the table gives 130,000 to 150,000 clones, of which roughly four fifths were detected only once. Roughly 3% of the sample is taken by the ten largest. The specimen was peripheral blood. The receptor set was obtained from a woman aged 80 or older with acute or convalescent COVID-19.

The V gene is TRBV7-3, the J gene TRBJ2-3, with 9 bases that match TRBD2. Trimming cost V 4 bases and J 2 bases; bases outside gene matches: 4. Looked up from germline, CDR1 is SGHTA and CDR2 is FQGTGA. This CDR3 contains 15 residues. CDR3 bases: TGTGCCAGCAGCTCAACTAGCGGGCTCACAGATACGCAGTATTTT. Its translation is CASSSTSGLTDTQYF.

V is TRBV11-1 and J is TRBJ1-1; tentative D call: TRBD1 (5 bases). CDR3 length equals 11 residues. The germline V gene has CDR1 SGHAT and CDR2 FQDESV (reference sequence). Trimming took 2 bases from V and 9 from J, leaving 7 bases between them. CDR3 nucleotide sequence: TGTGCCAGCAGCTTACCAGGGCAAGCTTTCTTT. Translation gives CASSLPGQAFF.

This chain links TRBV11-2 with TRBJ2-7, with D possibly matching TRBD1 (5 bases). CDR3 length: 14 residues. Between the trimmed V and J ends, which lost 3 bases and 3 bases, there was a span of 12 bases. Looked up from germline, CDR1 is SGHAT and CDR2 is FQNNGV. The CDR3 loop is CASSFPSGYYEQYF. The CDR3, as DNA: TGTGCCAGCAGCTTCCCGTCAGGGTACTACGAGCAGTACTTC.

The rearrangement links TRBV5-4 to TRBJ1-2, with a weak D call TRBD1 (6 bases). The CDR3 length is 13 residues. Germline V gives CDR1 SGHNT, CDR2 YYREEE (reference sequence). The germline V and J ends were trimmed by 4 bases and 5 bases, with 12 bases remaining between them. CDR3 protein: CASSLRGVYGYTF. Written as DNA, the CDR3 is TGTGCCAGCAGCCTCAGGGGAGTGTATGGCTACACCTTC. Drawing the rest from reference TRBV5-4 and TRBJ1-2, the complete variable domain is ETGVTQSPTHLIKTRGQQVTLRCSSQSGHNTVSWYQQALGQGPQFIFQYYREEENGRGNFPPRFSGLQFPNYSSELNVNALELDDSALYLCASSLRGVYGYTFGSGTRLTVV.

This clone was detected only once. This chain connects TRBV7-2 to TRBJ2-7; 7 bases align to TRBD1. V lost 5 bases, J lost 4 bases, and 8 bases stayed unmatched. The germline V gene has CDR1 SGHTA and CDR2 FQGNSA. This CDR3 is built from 14 residues. The CDR3 is CASSPRQGPYEQYF. DNA for the CDR3: TGTGCCAGCAGCCCCCGACAGGGTCCTTACGAGCAGTACTTC.

This chain links TRBV6-5 with TRBJ1-4; TRBD1 is a possible D gene (5 bases). The CDR3 extends over 13 amino acids. CDR1 MNHEY and CDR2 SVGAGI come from the germline V gene. Trimming pared 8 bases from V and 0 bases from J, leaving 7 bases between. CDR3 in DNA: TGTGCCAGCCGACAGCCAACTAATGAAAAACTGTTTTTT. Its protein product is CASRQPTNEKLFF.

This chain connects TRBV7-9 to TRBJ2-2, with D maybe TRBD1 (5 bases). Germline lookup yields CDR1 SEHNR and CDR2 FQNEAQ (reference sequence). The CDR3 runs 15 residues. V was trimmed by 1 base and J by 6 bases, leaving 12 bases between them. CDR3 nucleotides: TGTGCCAGCAGCTTAGGGGGCCTCAAAGCCGGGGAGCTGTTTTTT. Its translation is CASSLGGLKAGELFF.

The chain joins TRBV23-1 to TRBJ1-2; possibly TRBD1 for D (5 bases). TRBV23-1 belongs to the ORF category, with a function that is uncertain. The V end lost 2 bases, the J end lost 8 bases, and 18 bases lay between the germline ends. CDR3 length: 15 residues. CDR3 DNA sequence: TGCGCCAGCAGTCAACCCCCCCAAGGGGATAACGGCTACACCTTC. Translated: CASSQPPQGDNGYTF.

The gene calls are TRBV5-1 and TRBJ1-1; D uncertain. The CDR3 covers 16 residues. Trimming stripped 1 base from V and 0 bases from J, with 13 bases between. Germline V lookup: CDR1 SGHRS, CDR2 YFSETQ. In DNA, the CDR3 is TGCGCCAGCAGCTTGCTGGCGGTAACTATGAACACTGAAGCTTTCTTT. Amino acid sequence: CASSLLAVTMNTEAFF. The variable domain in full, completed from reference TRBV5-1 and TRBJ1-1, reads KAGVTQTPRYLIKTRGQQVTLSCSPISGHRSVSWYQQTPGQGLQFLFEYFSETQRNKGNFPGRFSGRQFSNSRSEMNVSTLELGDSALYLCASSLLAVTMNTEAFFGQGTRLTVV.

This chain joins TRBV4-2 and TRBJ2-6; possible D gene TRBD1, 5 bases. The V gene's germline CDR1 is LGHNA and CDR2 YNFKEQ. Trimming cost V 0 bases and J 2 bases, with 14 bases left between them. This CDR3 region has 18 residues. Here the CDR3 reads CASSQDLVRGAGANVLTF. The CDR3 region has the DNA TGTGCCAGCAGCCAAGATTTGGTAAGGGGCGCTGGGGCCAACGTCCTGACTTTC.

The DNA for the CDR3 is TGTGCCAGCAGCTTAGGGTACAGGGATTGGGAAAAACTGTTTTTT. Translation gives CASSLGYRDWEKLFF. The rearrangement joins TRBV11-2 to TRBJ1-4, with D possibly TRBD1 on 6 matching bases. Germline V gene data show CDR1 as SGHAT and CDR2 as FQNNGV. V lost 1 base and J lost 8, with 14 bases in between. This CDR3 contains 15 residues.

The V call is TRBV2, the J call TRBJ1-5; 7 nucleotides match TRBD1. The CDR3 spans 14 residues. Germline CDR1 SNHLY, CDR2 FYNNEI. V dropped 6 bases and J dropped 2; count of bases not matched to a gene: 4. This chain's CDR3 is CASSPGQGNQPQHF. The CDR3 coding sequence is TGTGCCAGCAGCCCCGGACAGGGCAATCAGCCCCAGCATTTT.

V and J are TRBV2 and TRBJ1-4; D is unclear. Trimming shortened V by 3 bases and J by 4 bases, and 12 bases separated the two germline ends. This CDR3 region has 15 residues. Germline lookup yields CDR1 SNHLY and CDR2 FYNNEI. The CDR3, as DNA: TGTGCCAGCAGTGACGACGGACTGAATAATGAAAAACTGTTTTTT. Protein: CASSDDGLNNEKLFF.

This clone was counted between two and nine times. This rearrangement joins TRBV18 to TRBJ1-5, with D possibly being TRBD1 (5 bases). The CDR3 length is 15 residues. The V end was cut by 6 bases, the J end by 5 bases, with 17 bases between. Germline V gene data show CDR1 as KGHSH and CDR2 as LQKENI. Here the CDR3 DNA reads TGTGCCAGCTCTGAACAGGTCGGGGGTTATCAGCCCCAGCATTTT. Protein: CASSEQVGGYQPQHF.

The chain recombines TRBV5-8 with TRBJ1-2, with 7 positions matching TRBD1. This CDR3 comprises 13 residues. CDR1 and CDR2 from the germline V gene are SGHTS and YDEGEE. V shed 3 bases and J 3 bases; nucleotides not matched to a gene: 2. The DNA for the CDR3 is TGTGCCAGCAGCTGGGACAGTCACTATGGCTACACCTTC. This translates into CASSWDSHYGYTF.

This clone was seen a few times. This rearrangement joins TRBV5-3 to TRBJ2-7, with TRBD2 identical over 7 bases. TRBV5-3 is filed as an ORF, its function uncertain. The CDR3 consists of 16 residues. The V segment lost 4 bases and the J segment 2 bases; nucleotides outside the gene matches: 12. The CDR3 loop reads CARSQSLADTAYEQYF. The DNA for the CDR3 is TGTGCCAGAAGCCAGTCTCTAGCGGACACCGCCTACGAGCAGTACTTC.

The rearrangement uses TRBV14 and TRBJ1-1; D gene ambiguous. V was trimmed by 4 bases and J by 7 bases, leaving 7 bases between them. There are 11 residues in the CDR3. The germline gives CDR1 SGHDN, CDR2 FVKESK. This chain's CDR3 is CASSLNGEAFF. For the CDR3, the DNA is TGTGCCAGCAGCCTAAACGGTGAAGCTTTCTTT.

V usage is TRBV6-5 and J usage is TRBJ2-1, with 7 nucleotides matching TRBD2. CDR1 MNHEY and CDR2 SVGAGI come from the germline V gene. V lost 8 bases and J lost 2; bases outside the gene matches: 3. This CDR3 contains 13 residues. CDR3 sequence reads: CASEGTTYNEQFF. DNA for the CDR3: TGTGCCAGCGAGGGGACTACCTACAATGAGCAGTTCTTC.

This sequence joins TRBV11-2 and TRBJ2-2; 7 bases map to TRBD1. The CDR3 runs to 17 residues. V lost 1 base, J lost 0 bases, and 5 bases stayed unmatched. Germline CDR1 and CDR2: SGHAT and FQNNGV. Here the CDR3 reads CASSLAVGTANTGELFF. CDR3 nucleotide sequence: TGTGCCAGCAGCTTAGCCGTCGGGACAGCGAACACCGGGGAGCTGTTTTTT.

The V gene is TRBV6-5, the J gene TRBJ1-1; D ambiguous. CDR1 is MNHEY and CDR2 is SVGAGI in the germline V gene. V was shortened by 10 bases and J by 0 bases, with 3 bases between the two germline ends. This CDR3 is built from 10 residues. The CDR3: CAIVNTEAFF. DNA of the CDR3: TGTGCCATCGTGAACACTGAAGCTTTCTTT.

This clone was detected once. J is TRBJ2-7 and V is TRBV29-1; D not resolved. The CDR3 sequence is 14 residues long. Looked up from germline, CDR1 is SQVTM and CDR2 is ANQGSEA. V lost 3 bases to trimming and J lost 2 bases, with 14 bases between them. The CDR3 is CSVEARLPPYEQYF. In nucleotides, the CDR3 is TGCAGCGTTGAGGCTCGCTTACCCCCCTACGAGCAGTACTTC.

The chain has TRBV13 and TRBJ2-6; 7 positions agree with TRBD1. This CDR3 is built from 22 residues. CDR1 is PRHDT, CDR2 FYEKMQ, per germline (reference sequence). Losses at the gene ends were 1 base for V and 0 bases for J; bases not matched to a gene: 18. This CDR3 is CASSLDWVANRGQGSGANVLTF. The CDR3 DNA sequence: TGTGCCAGCAGCTTAGATTGGGTAGCAAACAGGGGCCAAGGCTCTGGGGCCAACGTCCTGACTTTC.

The V call is TRBV18, the J call TRBJ2-2; 7 bases agree with TRBD1. Per the germline V gene, CDR1 is KGHSH and CDR2 is LQKENI. Trimming at V came to 5 bases and at J to 4 bases, leaving 4 bases not matched to a gene. The CDR3 is made up of 14 amino acids. Here the CDR3 reads CASSSGQLTGELFF. The CDR3 region has the DNA TGTGCCAGCTCATCGGGACAGCTCACCGGGGAGCTGTTTTTT.

The chain combines TRBV6-5 with TRBJ1-5; 7 nucleotides line up with TRBD1. Trimming removed 7 bases from V and 3 bases from J; junction bases left unmatched: 6. The CDR3 contains 14 residues. CDR1 MNHEY and CDR2 SVGAGI come from the germline V gene. Here the CDR3 reads CASTPGQYNQPQHF. The CDR3 nucleotides are TGTGCCAGCACCCCGGGACAGTACAATCAGCCCCAGCATTTT.

In its sample, this clone was seen a few times. The chain links TRBV6-5 to TRBJ2-3, with a weak D call TRBD2 (6 bases). The CDR3 is 13 residues long. The germline CDR1 and CDR2 sequences are MNHEY and SVGAGI. V lost 5 bases and J lost 6, with 12 bases in between. CDR3 DNA sequence: TGTGCCAGCAGTCCGGGACTTCGGGATACGCAGTATTTT. Translation: CASSPGLRDTQYF.

V and J are TRBV2 and TRBJ1-4; D possibly corresponds to TRBD1 (5 bases). Germline V CDR1 and CDR2: SNHLY, FYNNEI. Trimming removed 7 bases from V and 8 bases from J, with 17 bases in between. This CDR3 region has 14 residues. This CDR3 reads CASMRDMRDEKLFF. The CDR3 nucleotides read TGTGCCAGCATGAGAGACATGCGGGACGAAAAACTGTTTTTT. Drawing the rest from reference TRBV2 and TRBJ1-4, the complete variable domain is EPEVTQTPSHQVTQMGQEVILRCVPISNHLYFYWYRQILGQKVEFLVSFYNNEISEKSEIFDDQFSVERPDGSNFTLKIRSTKLEDSAMYFCASMRDMRDEKLFFGSGTQLSVL.

The chain employs TRBV15 and TRBJ2-1; D is unresolved. This CDR3 is 14 amino acids long. V gave up 0 bases and J gave up 4 bases, with 7 bases separating them. Germline V CDR1 and CDR2: LNHNV, YYDKDF (reference sequence). The CDR3 DNA sequence: TGTGCCACCAGCAGAGATTTTCAATACAATGAGCAGTTCTTC. It is translated as CATSRDFQYNEQFF.